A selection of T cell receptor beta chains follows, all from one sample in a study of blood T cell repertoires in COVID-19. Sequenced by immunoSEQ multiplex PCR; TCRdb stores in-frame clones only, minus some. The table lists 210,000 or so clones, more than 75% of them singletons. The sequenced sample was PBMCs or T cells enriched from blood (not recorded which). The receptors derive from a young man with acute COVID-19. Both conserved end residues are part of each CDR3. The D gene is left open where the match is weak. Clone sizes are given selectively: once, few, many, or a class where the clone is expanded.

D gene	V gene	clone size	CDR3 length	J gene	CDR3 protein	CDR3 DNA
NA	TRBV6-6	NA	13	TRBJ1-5	CLHRDRNNQPQHF	TGTCTCCACAGGGATAGGAACAATCAGCCCCAGCATTTT
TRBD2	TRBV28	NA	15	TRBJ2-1	CASSRPAGVYNEQFF	TGTGCCAGCAGTCGCCCTGCGGGGGTATACAATGAGCAGTTCTTC
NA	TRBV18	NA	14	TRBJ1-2	CASSPGAVNYGYTF	TGTGCCAGCTCACCTGGGGCAGTAAACTATGGCTACACCTTC
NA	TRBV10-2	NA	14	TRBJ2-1	CASSEVTIQSEQFF	TGCGCCAGCAGTGAGGTGACTATACAAAGTGAGCAGTTCTTC
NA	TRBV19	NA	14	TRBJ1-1	CASRDPLGGTEAFF	TGTGCCAGTAGGGACCCGCTGGGGGGCACTGAAGCTTTCTTT
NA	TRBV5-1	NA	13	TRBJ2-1	CASSQTGEPWQFF	TGCGCCAGCAGCCAGACGGGGGAACCTTGGCAGTTCTTC
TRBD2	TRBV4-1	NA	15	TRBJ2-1	CASSQDLAGGYEQFF	TGCGCCAGCAGCCAAGATTTAGCGGGGGGATATGAGCAGTTCTTC
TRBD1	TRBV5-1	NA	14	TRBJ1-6	CASSLGQANSPLHF	TGCGCCAGCAGCCTAGGACAGGCTAATTCACCCCTCCACTTT
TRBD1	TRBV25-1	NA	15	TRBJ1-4	CASSPGRGRWEKLFF	TGTGCCAGCAGCCCCGGCAGGGGGCGATGGGAAAAACTGTTTTTT
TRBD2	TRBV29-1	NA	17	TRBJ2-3	CSAGVNSGLARTDTQYF	TGCAGCGCCGGGGTAAACTCGGGACTAGCCCGCACAGATACGCAGTATTTT
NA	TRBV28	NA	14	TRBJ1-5	CASSLTHSNQPQHF	TGTGCCAGCAGTTTGACACATAGCAATCAGCCCCAGCATTTT
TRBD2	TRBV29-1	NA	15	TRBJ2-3	CSVVGLAGRTDTQYF	TGCAGCGTTGTGGGACTAGCGGGGCGCACAGATACGCAGTATTTT
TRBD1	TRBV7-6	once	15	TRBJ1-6	CASSAGQGMDSPLHF	TGTGCCAGCAGCGCTGGACAGGGGATGGATTCACCCCTCCACTTT
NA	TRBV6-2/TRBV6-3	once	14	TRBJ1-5	CASSYLNRDQPQHF	TGTGCCAGCAGTTACTTAAACAGAGATCAGCCCCAGCATTTT
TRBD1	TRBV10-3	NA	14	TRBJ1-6	CAIRTGQGRSPLHF	TGTGCCATCAGGACGGGACAGGGTCGTTCACCCCTCCACTTT
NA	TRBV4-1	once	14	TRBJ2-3	CASSQSPYTDTQYF	TGCGCCAGCAGCCAATCCCCGTACACAGATACGCAGTATTTT
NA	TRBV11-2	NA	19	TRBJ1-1	CASSSPTTHGSYMNTEAFF	TGTGCCAGCAGCTCCCCCACCACACACGGGAGCTACATGAACACTGAAGCTTTCTTT
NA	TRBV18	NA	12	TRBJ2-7	CASSPGGPEQYF	TGTGCCAGCTCACCCGGGGGGCCCGAGCAGTACTTC
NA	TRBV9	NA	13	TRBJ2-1	CASSVGPFNEQFF	TGTGCCAGCAGCGTAGGGCCCTTCAATGAGCAGTTCTTC
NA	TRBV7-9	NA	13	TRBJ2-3	CASLRGAGDTQYF	TGTGCCAGCCTACGGGGGGCTGGGGATACGCAGTATTTT